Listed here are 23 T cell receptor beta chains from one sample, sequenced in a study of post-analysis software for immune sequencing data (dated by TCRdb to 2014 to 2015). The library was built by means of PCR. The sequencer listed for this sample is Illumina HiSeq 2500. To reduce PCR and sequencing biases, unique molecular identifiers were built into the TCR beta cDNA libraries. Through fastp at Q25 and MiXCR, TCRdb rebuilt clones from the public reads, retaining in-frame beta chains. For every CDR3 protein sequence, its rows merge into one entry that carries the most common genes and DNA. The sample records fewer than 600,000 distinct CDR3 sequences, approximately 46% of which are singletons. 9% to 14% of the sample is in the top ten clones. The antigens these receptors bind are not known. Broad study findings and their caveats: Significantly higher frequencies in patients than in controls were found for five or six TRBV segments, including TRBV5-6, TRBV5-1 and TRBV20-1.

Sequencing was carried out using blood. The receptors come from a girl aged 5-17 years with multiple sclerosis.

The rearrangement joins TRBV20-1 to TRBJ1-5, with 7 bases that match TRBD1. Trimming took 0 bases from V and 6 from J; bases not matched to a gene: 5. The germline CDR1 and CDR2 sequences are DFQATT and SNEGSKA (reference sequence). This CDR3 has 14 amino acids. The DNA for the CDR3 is TGCAGTGCTAGAGATTCGGCAGGGGGTCAGCCCCAGCATTTT. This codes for CSARDSAGGQPQHF.

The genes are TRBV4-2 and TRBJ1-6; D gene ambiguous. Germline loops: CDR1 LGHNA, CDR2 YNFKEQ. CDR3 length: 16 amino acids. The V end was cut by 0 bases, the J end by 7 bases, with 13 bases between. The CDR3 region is CASSQDLASENSPLHF. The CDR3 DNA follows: TGTGCCAGCAGCCAAGATCTCGCCTCGGAAAATTCACCCCTCCACTTT.

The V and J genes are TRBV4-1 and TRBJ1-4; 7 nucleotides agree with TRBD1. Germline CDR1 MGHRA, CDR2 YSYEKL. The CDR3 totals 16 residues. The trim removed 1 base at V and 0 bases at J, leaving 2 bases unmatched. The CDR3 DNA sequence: TGCGCCAGCAGCCAAGGTGGGACAGCAACTAATGAAAAACTGTTTTTT. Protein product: CASSQGGTATNEKLFF.

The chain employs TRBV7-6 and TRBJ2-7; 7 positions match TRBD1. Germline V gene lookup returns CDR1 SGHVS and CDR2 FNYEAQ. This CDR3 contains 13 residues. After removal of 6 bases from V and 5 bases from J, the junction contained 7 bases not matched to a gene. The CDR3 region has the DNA TGTGCCAGCAGAATGACAGGGTCGGACGAGCAGTACTTC. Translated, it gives CASRMTGSDEQYF.

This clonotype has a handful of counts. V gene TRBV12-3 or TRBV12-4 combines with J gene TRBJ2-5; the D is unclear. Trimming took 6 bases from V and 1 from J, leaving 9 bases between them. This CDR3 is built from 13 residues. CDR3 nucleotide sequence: TGTGCCAGCAGGCCTGGAGCCCAAGAGACCCAGTACTTC. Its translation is CASRPGAQETQYF.

CDR3 loop: CASSLGAGLAGSGEQYF. In DNA form, the CDR3 reads TGCGCCAGCAGCTTGGGAGCAGGACTAGCGGGAAGCGGCGAGCAGTACTTC. The genes are TRBV5-1 and TRBJ2-7; 12 bases match TRBD2. V was clipped by 0 bases and J by 6 bases; unmatched bases: 10. The CDR3 is 17 amino acids. Germline CDR1 SGHRS, CDR2 YFSETQ. The whole variable domain, remainder taken from reference TRBV5-1 and TRBJ2-7, is KAGVTQTPRYLIKTRGQQVTLSCSPISGHRSVSWYQQTPGQGLQFLFEYFSETQRNKGNFPGRFSGRQFSNSRSEMNVSTLELGDSALYLCASSLGAGLAGSGEQYFGPGTRLTVT.

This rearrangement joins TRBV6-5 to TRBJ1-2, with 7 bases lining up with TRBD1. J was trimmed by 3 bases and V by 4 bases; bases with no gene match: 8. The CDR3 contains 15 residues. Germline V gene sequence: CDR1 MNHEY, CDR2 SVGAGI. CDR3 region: CASSSLGDSHYGYTF. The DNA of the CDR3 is TGTGCCAGCAGTTCCCTCGGGGACAGCCACTATGGCTACACCTTC.

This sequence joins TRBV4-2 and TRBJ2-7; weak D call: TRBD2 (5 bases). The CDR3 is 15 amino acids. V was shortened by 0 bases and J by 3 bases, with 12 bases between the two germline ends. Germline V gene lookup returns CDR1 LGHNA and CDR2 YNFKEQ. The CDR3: CASSQESSRIYEQYF. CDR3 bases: TGTGCCAGCAGCCAAGAGTCTAGCAGGATCTACGAGCAGTACTTC.

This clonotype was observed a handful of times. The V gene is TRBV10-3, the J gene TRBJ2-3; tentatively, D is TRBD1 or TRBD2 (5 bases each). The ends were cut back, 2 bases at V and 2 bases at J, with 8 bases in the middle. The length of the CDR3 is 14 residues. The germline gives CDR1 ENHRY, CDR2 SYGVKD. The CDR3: CAISEGTDTDTQYF. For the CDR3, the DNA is TGTGCCATCAGTGAGGGGACGGACACAGATACGCAGTATTTT.

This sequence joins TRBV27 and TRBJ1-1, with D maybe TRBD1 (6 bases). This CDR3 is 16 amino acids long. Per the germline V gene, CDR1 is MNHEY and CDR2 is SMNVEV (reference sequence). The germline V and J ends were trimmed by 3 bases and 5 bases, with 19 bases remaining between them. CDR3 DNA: TGTGCCAGCAGTTTTTCGGGGGCTCTGTCGGGGACTGAAGCTTTCTTT. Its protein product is CASSFSGALSGTEAFF.

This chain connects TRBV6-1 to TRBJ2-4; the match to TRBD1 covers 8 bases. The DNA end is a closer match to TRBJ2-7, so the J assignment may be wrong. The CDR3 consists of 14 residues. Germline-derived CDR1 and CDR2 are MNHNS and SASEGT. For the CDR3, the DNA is TGTGCCAGCATTTCGGACAGGGACTTCTACGAGCAGTACTTC. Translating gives CASISDRDFYEQYF.

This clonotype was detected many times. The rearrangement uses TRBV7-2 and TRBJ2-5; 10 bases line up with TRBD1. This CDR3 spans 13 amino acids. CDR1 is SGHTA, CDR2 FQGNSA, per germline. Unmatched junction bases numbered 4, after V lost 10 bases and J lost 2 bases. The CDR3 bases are TGTGCCACGACAGGGGGCTGGCAAGAGACCCAGTACTTC. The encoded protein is CATTGGWQETQYF. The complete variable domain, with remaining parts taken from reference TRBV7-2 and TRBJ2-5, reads GAGVSQSPSNKVTEKGKDVELRCDPISGHTALYWYRQSLGQGLEFLIYFQGNSAPDKSGLPSDRFSAERTGGSVSTLTIQRTQQEDSAVYLCATTGGWQETQYFGPGTRLLVL.

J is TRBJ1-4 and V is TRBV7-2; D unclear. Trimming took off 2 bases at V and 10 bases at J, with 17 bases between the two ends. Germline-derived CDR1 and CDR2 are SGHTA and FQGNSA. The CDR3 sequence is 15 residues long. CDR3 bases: TGTGCCAGCAGCTTAAGGGCCCCAGATGGAGTAAAACTGTTTTTT. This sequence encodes CASSLRAPDGVKLFF.

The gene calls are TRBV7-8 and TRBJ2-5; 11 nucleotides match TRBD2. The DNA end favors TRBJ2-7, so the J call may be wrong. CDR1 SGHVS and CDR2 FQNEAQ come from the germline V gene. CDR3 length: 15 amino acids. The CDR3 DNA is TGTGCCAGCAGCACACTAGCGGGAGTTGAGTACGAGCAGTACTTC. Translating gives CASSTLAGVEYEQYF.

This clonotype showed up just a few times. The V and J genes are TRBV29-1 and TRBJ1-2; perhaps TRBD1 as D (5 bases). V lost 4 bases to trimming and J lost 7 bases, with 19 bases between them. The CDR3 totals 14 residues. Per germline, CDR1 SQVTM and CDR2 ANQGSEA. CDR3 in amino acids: CSVARTGPQSGYTF. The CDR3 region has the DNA TGCAGCGTTGCGCGTACGGGACCACAGTCTGGCTACACCTTC. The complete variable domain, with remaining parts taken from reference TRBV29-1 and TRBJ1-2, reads SAVISQKPSRDICQRGTSLTIQCQVDSQVTMMFWYRQQPGQSLTLIATANQGSEATYESGFVIDKFPISRPNLTFSTLTVSNMSPEDSSIYLCSVARTGPQSGYTFGSGTRLTVV.

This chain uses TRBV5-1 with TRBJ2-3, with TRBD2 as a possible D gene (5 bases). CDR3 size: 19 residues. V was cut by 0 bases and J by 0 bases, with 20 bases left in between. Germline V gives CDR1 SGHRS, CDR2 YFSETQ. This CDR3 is CASSLVKVLGGGSTDTQYF. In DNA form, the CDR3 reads TGCGCCAGCAGCTTGGTAAAGGTCCTAGGCGGAGGTAGCACAGATACGCAGTATTTT.

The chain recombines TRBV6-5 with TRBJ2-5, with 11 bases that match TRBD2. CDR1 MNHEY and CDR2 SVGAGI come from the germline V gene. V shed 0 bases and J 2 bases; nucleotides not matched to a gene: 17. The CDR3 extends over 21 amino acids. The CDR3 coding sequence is TGTGCCAGCAGTTACTCGATTCCGAGTGGGCTAGCGGGAGGCAATCAAGAGACCCAGTACTTC. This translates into CASSYSIPSGLAGGNQETQYF.

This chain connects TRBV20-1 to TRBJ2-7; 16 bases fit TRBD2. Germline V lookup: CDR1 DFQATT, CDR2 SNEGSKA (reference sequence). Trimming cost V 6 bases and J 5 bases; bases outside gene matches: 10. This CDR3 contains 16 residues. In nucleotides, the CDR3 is TGCAGTGCCCACCCGGGGACTAGCGGGAGGGGAAACGAGCAGTACTTC. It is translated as CSAHPGTSGRGNEQYF.

CDR3 nucleotides: TGCAACGTCCGACAGATAGCCAAAAACATTCAGTACTTC. This encodes CNVRQIAKNIQYF. The chain is built from TRBV29-1 and TRBJ2-4, with D possibly being TRBD1 (5 bases). This CDR3 region has 13 residues. CDR1 is SQVTM and CDR2 is ANQGSEA in the germline V gene.

The CDR3 here is CASSMDRRGYEQYF. CDR3 nucleotide sequence: TGTGCCAGCAGTATGGACCGGCGGGGGTACGAGCAGTACTTC. V and J are TRBV6-2 or TRBV6-3 and TRBJ2-7; TRBD2 agrees at 7 bases. Germline V gene sequence: CDR1 MNHEY, CDR2 SVGEGT. J lost 4 bases, V lost 5 bases, and 8 bases had no gene match. There are 14 residues in the CDR3.

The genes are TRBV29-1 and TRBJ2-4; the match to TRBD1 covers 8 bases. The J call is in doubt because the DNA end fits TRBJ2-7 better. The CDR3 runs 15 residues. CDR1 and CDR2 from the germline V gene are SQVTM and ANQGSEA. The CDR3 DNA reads TGCAGCGTTGAATCTTGGACAGGGTTAACCTACGAGCAGTACTTC. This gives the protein CSVESWTGLTYEQYF.

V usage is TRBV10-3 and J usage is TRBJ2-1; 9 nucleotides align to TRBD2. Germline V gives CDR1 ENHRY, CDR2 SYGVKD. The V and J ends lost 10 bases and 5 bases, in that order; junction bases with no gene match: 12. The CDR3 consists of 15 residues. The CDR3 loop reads CATSKREVIDNEQFF. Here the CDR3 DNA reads TGTGCCACCTCGAAGCGGGAGGTCATCGACAATGAGCAGTTCTTC.

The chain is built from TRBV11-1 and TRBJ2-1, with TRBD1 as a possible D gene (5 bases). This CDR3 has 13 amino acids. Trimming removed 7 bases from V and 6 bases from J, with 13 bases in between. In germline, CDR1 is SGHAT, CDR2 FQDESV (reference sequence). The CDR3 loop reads CASTRDRLNEQFF. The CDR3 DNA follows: TGTGCCAGCACCAGAGACAGACTCAATGAGCAGTTCTTC.